The rows below give T cell receptor beta chains drawn from one sample of a study of control samples from healthy donors and cancer patients. The repertoire was sequenced with immunoSEQ multiplex PCR; TCRdb's copy has only in-frame clones and lacks some. The sample has about 95,000 clones; around 85% are singletons. Sample: blood. The receptors come from a young man in good health. CDR3s include the opening cysteine and the closing phenylalanine or tryptophan. D genes are given only for firm matches. A row's size may be missing; if present it is once, few, many or a size class.

abundance	j_gene	d_gene	v_gene	CDR3aa	CDR3nt
.	TRBJ1-2	.	TRBV5-6	CASSLGGTRRGYGYTF	TGTGCCAGCAGCTTGGGAGGTACTAGGAGGGGCTATGGCTACACCTTC
once	TRBJ2-5	.	TRBV7-3	CASSPGARQGTQYF	TGTGCCAGCAGCCCTGGGGCCCGGCAGGGGACCCAGTACTTC
.	TRBJ2-7	TRBD1	TRBV28	CASIIPGQHEQYF	TGTGCCAGCATCATACCGGGACAGCACGAGCAGTACTTC
.	TRBJ2-7	.	TRBV7-8	CASSLGDTLREQYF	TGTGCCAGCAGCTTAGGGGACACCCTGAGGGAGCAGTACTTC
.	TRBJ2-7	.	TRBV18	CASSPPTLRHEQYF	TGTGCCAGCTCACCCCCTACTTTAAGACACGAGCAGTACTTC
few	TRBJ1-1	.	TRBV5-4	CASSLEQNTEAFF	TGTGCCAGCAGCTTGGAGCAGAACACTGAAGCTTTCTTT
few	TRBJ2-1	TRBD2	TRBV5-4	CASSEPGGPLGNEQFF	TGTGCCAGCAGCGAGCCGGGGGGTCCCTTAGGGAATGAGCAGTTCTTC
.	TRBJ1-1	TRBD1	TRBV5-6	CASSSRLTGVLTEAFF	TGTGCCAGCAGCTCCCGATTGACAGGGGTGCTCACTGAAGCTTTCTTT
.	TRBJ1-1	TRBD1	TRBV12-5	CASGSQGALNTEAFF	TGTGCTAGTGGATCCCAGGGGGCTCTGAACACTGAAGCTTTCTTT
.	TRBJ2-1	TRBD1	TRBV3-1/TRBV3-2	CASSPWTGRNEQFF	TGTGCCAGCAGCCCTTGGACAGGGCGTAATGAGCAGTTCTTC
.	TRBJ2-3	TRBD2	TRBV19	CASRLRGESTDTQYF	TGTGCCAGTAGGCTGCGGGGGGAGAGCACAGATACGCAGTATTTT
.	TRBJ2-7	TRBD1	TRBV5-1	CASSPGTATYEQYF	TGCGCCAGCAGCCCCGGGACAGCGACGTACGAGCAGTACTTC
.	TRBJ1-1	.	TRBV30	CAWSGWSGGEAFF	TGTGCCTGGAGCGGTTGGTCGGGCGGTGAAGCTTTCTTT
.	TRBJ1-2	.	TRBV27	CASSNPSLGLDGYTF	TGTGCCAGCAGTAACCCCTCTTTAGGGTTAGATGGCTACACCTTC
.	TRBJ2-5	.	TRBV18	CASSPTLQETQYF	TGTGCCAGCTCACCAACCCTACAAGAGACCCAGTACTTC
.	TRBJ1-1	.	TRBV28	CASTPGGVGTEAFF	TGTGCCAGCACCCCCGGGGGGGTGGGCACTGAAGCTTTCTTT
few	TRBJ1-5	.	TRBV7-9	CASSLFQGLGNQPQHF	TGTGCCAGCAGCTTATTTCAGGGTTTGGGCAATCAGCCCCAGCATTTT
many	TRBJ1-5	.	TRBV2	CASRRETDQPQHF	TGTGCCAGCAGAAGAGAGACAGACCAGCCCCAGCATTTT
.	TRBJ1-1	.	TRBV5-4	CASSGPMRDTEAFF	TGTGCCAGCAGTGGACCGATGCGGGACACTGAAGCTTTCTTT
.	TRBJ2-1	TRBD2	TRBV3-1/TRBV3-2	CASSLGRWGGKGSYNEQFF	TGTGCCAGCAGCCTAGGCAGGTGGGGGGGTAAGGGGTCCTACAATGAGCAGTTCTTC
.	TRBJ2-3	TRBD2	TRBV5-4	CASSLDSGGVTDTQYF	TGTGCCAGCAGCTTGGATAGCGGGGGAGTCACAGATACGCAGTATTTT
.	TRBJ2-1	.	TRBV3-1/TRBV3-2	CASSQVSLGNEQFF	TGTGCCAGCAGCCAAGTGAGCCTCGGCAATGAGCAGTTCTTC
.	TRBJ2-7	TRBD1	TRBV19	CASSMVGTGYEQYF	TGTGCCAGTAGTATGGTAGGGACAGGGTACGAGCAGTACTTC
.	TRBJ1-3	.	TRBV5-1	CASSLAVGSGNTIYF	TGCGCCAGCAGCTTGGCTGTGGGGTCCGGGAACACCATATATTTT
.	TRBJ2-1	TRBD1	TRBV19	CASSIDQGQSYNEQFF	TGTGCCAGTAGTATAGATCAGGGACAGTCCTACAATGAGCAGTTCTTC
.	TRBJ2-1	.	TRBV9	CASSGSERYNEQFF	TGTGCCAGCAGCGGAAGCGAGCGCTACAATGAGCAGTTCTTC
.	TRBJ1-5	.	TRBV7-2	CASSLMLTQPQHF	TGTGCCAGCAGCTTAATGCTGACACAACCCCAGCATTTT
.	TRBJ1-5	.	TRBV3-1/TRBV3-2	CASSPNPPTGMIQPQHF	TGTGCCAGCAGTCCTAACCCGCCTACAGGGATGATTCAGCCCCAGCATTTT
.	TRBJ2-5	.	TRBV5-6	CASSLFGGRRVETQYF	TGTGCCAGCAGCTTGTTTGGTGGCAGGAGGGTGGAGACCCAGTACTTC
.	TRBJ2-7	.	TRBV5-6	CASGYNEQYF	TGTGCCAGCGGTTATAACGAGCAGTACTTC
once	TRBJ1-6	.	TRBV5-1	CASSLYIVGQGNSPLHF	TGCGCCAGCAGCTTGTACATTGTGGGCCAGGGGAATTCACCCCTCCACTTT
.	TRBJ1-5	.	TRBV5-6	CASSLQQGNQPQHF	TGTGCCAGCAGCTTACAACAGGGAAATCAGCCCCAGCATTTT
.	TRBJ2-6	.	TRBV7-2	CASSPPSLSGANVLTF	TGTGCCAGCAGCCCCCCAAGCCTATCTGGGGCCAACGTCCTGACTTTC
few	TRBJ2-2	.	TRBV14	CASSQEIGYGELFF	TGTGCCAGCAGCCAAGAAATAGGGTACGGGGAGCTGTTTTTT
.	TRBJ2-1	TRBD2	TRBV29-1	CSSTSGPNEQFF	TGCAGCTCGACTAGCGGCCCCAATGAGCAGTTCTTC
.	TRBJ1-6	.	TRBV6-5	CASSYPDRSPLHF	TGTGCCAGCAGTTATCCAGACCGCTCACCCCTCCACTTT
few	TRBJ1-1	.	TRBV19	CASSVVPLNTEAFF	TGTGCCAGTAGTGTGGTCCCACTGAACACTGAAGCTTTCTTT
.	TRBJ1-1	TRBD1	TRBV2	CASSQGTVNTEAFF	TGTGCCAGCAGCCAAGGGACAGTGAACACTGAAGCTTTCTTT
.	TRBJ1-3	.	TRBV29-1	CSVVAGGNTIYF	TGCAGCGTTGTGGCAGGAGGAAACACCATATATTTT
.	TRBJ2-5	.	TRBV27	CASSLLRGGPQETQYF	TGTGCCAGCAGTTTACTTAGGGGGGGGCCCCAAGAGACCCAGTACTTC
.	TRBJ2-4	TRBD1	TRBV7-8	CASSLATVAGGWDIQYF	TGTGCCAGCAGCTTAGCGACGGTAGCAGGGGGATGGGACATTCAGTACTTC
.	TRBJ2-1	TRBD2	TRBV7-9	CASSPGGQRGAGEQFF	TGTGCCAGCAGCCCAGGCGGGCAGCGGGGGGCCGGTGAGCAGTTCTTC
.	TRBJ1-6	TRBD1	TRBV2	CASSEQGPGQGASPLHF	TGTGCCAGCAGTGAACAGGGACCGGGACAGGGGGCCTCACCCCTCCACTTT
.	TRBJ2-3	.	TRBV15	CATSRDTDTQYF	TGTGCCACCAGCAGGGACACAGATACGCAGTATTTT
few	TRBJ2-2	.	TRBV6-5	CASRDVTGELFF	TGTGCCAGCAGGGATGTCACCGGGGAGCTGTTTTTT
.	TRBJ2-3	.	TRBV14	CASSQDLGATQYF	TGTGCCAGCAGCCAAGACCTAGGGGCTACGCAGTATTTT
.	TRBJ1-5	.	TRBV28	CASSRLGQAPNQPQHF	TGTGCCAGCAGTCGACTGGGGCAGGCCCCCAATCAGCCCCAGCATTTT
.	TRBJ1-3	.	TRBV19	CASSMEVGFTIYF	TGTGCCAGTAGTATGGAGGTGGGGTTCACCATATATTTT
.	TRBJ2-7	TRBD2	TRBV6-4	CASIASGGNSSYEQYF	TGTGCCAGCATAGCTAGCGGGGGGAATAGCTCCTACGAGCAGTACTTC
.	TRBJ2-5	TRBD1	TRBV19	CASSTGQQQETQYF	TGTGCCAGTAGTACGGGACAGCAACAAGAGACCCAGTACTTC
.	TRBJ2-5	.	TRBV5-4	CASSLKGGETQYF	TGTGCCAGCAGCTTAAAAGGGGGGGAGACCCAGTACTTC